The clone carrying this T cell receptor beta chain has a count of ten or more. Its specificity is not known. These data are taken from a study of human T cells and chemical hapten exposure. Study as a whole: Patch tests of 0.01% DPC on the upper back were read at 6 days. The variation in per-sample TCR yields arose mainly from small differences in pooled library volumes. Notes on the study in general: There were significantly more large CDR3 similarity clusters among expanded TCRs than among controls.

TCRdb passed the RACE reads through MiXCR, listing each CDR3 protein once. The sample consists of some 360,000 distinct CDR3 sequences, 5.1% of them appearing once. Germline V gene lookup returns CDR1 ENHRY and CDR2 SYGVKD. V lost 3 bases, J lost 1 base, and 1 base stayed unmatched. CDR3 length equals 15 residues. Time point noted: pre-sensitization, week 0. Treatment here: therapeutic diphenylcyclopropenone sensitization with weekly scalp DPC. The sequenced sample was whole blood, obtained in connection with sensitization to the hapten diphenylcyclopropenone (DPC). The chain links TRBV10-3 to TRBJ2-3, with TRBD2 identical over 10 bases. This TCR came from a woman in her forties or fifties with alopecia areata. Some clones in this sample may be carry-over from other donors' samples. The CDR3 DNA reads as TGTGCCATCAGTGATGGACTAGCGGGCACAGATACGCAGTATTTT. Translation: CAISDGLAGTDTQYF.